Listed below are T cell receptor beta chains from one sample, sequenced in a study of OX40 agonist ivuxolimab in advanced cancers. Repertoires were generated with immunoSEQ multiplex PCR, while TCRdb's copy carries only in-frame clones and drops some. The sample contains 40,000 to 45,000 clones, approximately 90% of which appear only once. Sequencing was performed on CD4+ or CD8+ T cells sorted from blood, taken in a trial of the OX40 agonist ivuxolimab. All receptors come from an adult with an advanced solid tumor such as melanoma, head and neck, liver or kidney cancer. Both conserved end residues are part of each CDR3. D genes are given only for firm matches. Clone size appears in some rows only: once, few, many, or a class for an expanded clone.

clone_size: NA
v_call: TRBV28
d_call: NA
j_call: TRBJ2-2
cdr3_nt: TGTGCCAGCAGCCCCGCGACAGGCAGGAACACCGGGGAGCTGTTTTTT
cdr3_aa: CASSPATGRNTGELFF

clone_size: NA
v_call: TRBV7-9
d_call: NA
j_call: TRBJ1-1
cdr3_nt: TGTGCCAGCAGCATCTACACTGAAGCTTTCTTT
cdr3_aa: CASSIYTEAFF

clone_size: NA
v_call: TRBV6-1
d_call: NA
j_call: TRBJ2-3
cdr3_nt: TGTGCCAGCAGTGAAGGTCGCGGGCCCAACACAGATACGCAGTATTTT
cdr3_aa: CASSEGRGPNTDTQYF

clone_size: NA
v_call: TRBV7-3
d_call: TRBD1
j_call: TRBJ2-2
cdr3_nt: TGTGCCAGCAGCTTCGGACAGGGGCAAACCGGGGAGCTGTTTTTT
cdr3_aa: CASSFGQGQTGELFF

clone_size: NA
v_call: TRBV14
d_call: TRBD2
j_call: TRBJ2-5
cdr3_nt: TGTGCCAGCAGCGCGAGCGGGGTGGAGACCCAGTACTTC
cdr3_aa: CASSASGVETQYF

clone_size: NA
v_call: TRBV7-9
d_call: NA
j_call: TRBJ2-5
cdr3_nt: TGTGCCAGCAGACATGAAGCGAACCTCCAAGAGACCCAGTACTTC
cdr3_aa: CASRHEANLQETQYF

clone_size: NA
v_call: TRBV29-1
d_call: NA
j_call: TRBJ2-1
cdr3_nt: TGCAGCGTTGAAGATCTTCATGGAAACCACAATGAGCAGTTCTTC
cdr3_aa: CSVEDLHGNHNEQFF

clone_size: once
v_call: TRBV5-1
d_call: NA
j_call: TRBJ2-7
cdr3_nt: TGCGCCAGCAGATTCGGGAATGAGCAGTACTTC
cdr3_aa: CASRFGNEQYF

clone_size: NA
v_call: TRBV2
d_call: TRBD1
j_call: TRBJ1-2
cdr3_nt: TGTGCCACCAACTCGGGACAGAACTATGGCTACACCTTC
cdr3_aa: CATNSGQNYGYTF

clone_size: NA
v_call: TRBV27
d_call: NA
j_call: TRBJ1-2
cdr3_nt: TGTGCCAGCAGTTTGACAGGAAACTATGGCTACACCTTC
cdr3_aa: CASSLTGNYGYTF

clone_size: NA
v_call: TRBV25-1
d_call: NA
j_call: TRBJ1-1
cdr3_nt: TGTGCCAGCAGTGAATCTCTGTTGAACACTGAAGCTTTCTTT
cdr3_aa: CASSESLLNTEAFF

clone_size: NA
v_call: TRBV7-3
d_call: NA
j_call: TRBJ2-1
cdr3_nt: TGTGCCAGCAGCTTAGGTTCCGGACCCACCTATGGTGAGCAGTTCTTC
cdr3_aa: CASSLGSGPTYGEQFF

clone_size: NA
v_call: TRBV10-3
d_call: TRBD2
j_call: TRBJ2-7
cdr3_nt: TGTGCCATCAGAGCTAGCGGGAGTAATAACTCCTACGAGCAGTACTTC
cdr3_aa: CAIRASGSNNSYEQYF

clone_size: NA
v_call: TRBV28
d_call: TRBD2
j_call: TRBJ2-3
cdr3_nt: TGTGCCAGCAGTTTCGGTCCCCCGACTAGCAGGGTGCAGTATTTT
cdr3_aa: CASSFGPPTSRVQYF

clone_size: NA
v_call: TRBV5-1
d_call: NA
j_call: TRBJ1-2
cdr3_nt: TGCGCCAGCAGCTTGTCTCACAGGGTTTCGGGAGGCGGCTACACCTTC
cdr3_aa: CASSLSHRVSGGGYTF

clone_size: once
v_call: TRBV9
d_call: NA
j_call: TRBJ1-5
cdr3_nt: TGTGCCAGCAGCGTAGGACAGAATAATCAGCCCCAGCATTTT
cdr3_aa: CASSVGQNNQPQHF

clone_size: NA
v_call: TRBV28
d_call: TRBD1
j_call: TRBJ1-2
cdr3_nt: TGTGCCACCGAGACCCTGGGACAGGGGGTGCATGGCTACACCTTC
cdr3_aa: CATETLGQGVHGYTF

clone_size: NA
v_call: TRBV29-1
d_call: TRBD2
j_call: TRBJ2-1
cdr3_nt: TGCAGCGTTGTAGGGCTAGCGGGCCTCAATGAGCAGTTCTTC
cdr3_aa: CSVVGLAGLNEQFF

clone_size: NA
v_call: TRBV6-4
d_call: TRBD2
j_call: TRBJ2-3
cdr3_nt: TGTGCCAGCAGTGATGAACTAGCGGGATCAGATACGCAGTATTTT
cdr3_aa: CASSDELAGSDTQYF

clone_size: NA
v_call: TRBV19
d_call: NA
j_call: TRBJ1-2
cdr3_nt: TGTGCCAGTAGTATGTTGTCAGGTTATGGCTACACCTTC
cdr3_aa: CASSMLSGYGYTF

clone_size: NA
v_call: TRBV14
d_call: TRBD2
j_call: TRBJ2-1
cdr3_nt: TGTGCCAGCAGCCTTAGCGGGAGGCGCTACAATGAGCAGTTCTTC
cdr3_aa: CASSLSGRRYNEQFF

clone_size: NA
v_call: TRBV7-8
d_call: TRBD1
j_call: TRBJ1-1
cdr3_nt: TGTGCCAGCAGCTCATCTGCCCCAGGGGGAGCCATGAACACTGAAGCTTTCTTT
cdr3_aa: CASSSSAPGGAMNTEAFF

clone_size: NA
v_call: TRBV27
d_call: TRBD2
j_call: TRBJ2-1
cdr3_nt: TGTGCCAGCAGGCGTGCCTGGGCTAGCGGACCCTACAATGAGCAGTTCTTC
cdr3_aa: CASRRAWASGPYNEQFF

clone_size: NA
v_call: TRBV28
d_call: NA
j_call: TRBJ2-7
cdr3_nt: TGTGCCAGCACCCTCCCCGGGGCCTCCTACGAGCAGTACTTC
cdr3_aa: CASTLPGASYEQYF

clone_size: NA
v_call: TRBV27
d_call: NA
j_call: TRBJ1-2
cdr3_nt: TGTGCCAGCAGTTTTAGGGGGATCTATGGCTACACCTTC
cdr3_aa: CASSFRGIYGYTF

clone_size: NA
v_call: TRBV11-3
d_call: TRBD1
j_call: TRBJ1-4
cdr3_nt: TGTGCCAGCAGCTTAAAGGGGCCGGGGACAGGGCAAGAAAAACTGTTTTTT
cdr3_aa: CASSLKGPGTGQEKLFF

clone_size: NA
v_call: TRBV6-5
d_call: NA
j_call: TRBJ2-7
cdr3_nt: TGTGCCAGCAGGCGTGGGACCGGTAGATCCTACGAGCAGTACTTC
cdr3_aa: CASRRGTGRSYEQYF

clone_size: NA
v_call: TRBV30
d_call: NA
j_call: TRBJ2-3
cdr3_nt: TGTGCCTGGAGTACCGGGCCTTGGGATACGCAGTATTTT
cdr3_aa: CAWSTGPWDTQYF

clone_size: NA
v_call: TRBV5-1
d_call: NA
j_call: TRBJ1-1
cdr3_nt: TGCGCCAGCAGCTTCTGGAGCACAAATACGAACACTGAAGCTTTCTTT
cdr3_aa: CASSFWSTNTNTEAFF

clone_size: NA
v_call: TRBV28
d_call: NA
j_call: TRBJ2-7
cdr3_nt: TGTGCCAGCAGTTTAGGTGGGGTCACCTCCTACGAGCAGTACTTC
cdr3_aa: CASSLGGVTSYEQYF

clone_size: NA
v_call: TRBV18
d_call: NA
j_call: TRBJ1-1
cdr3_nt: TGTGCCAGCTCACCTCGGGCTAACACTGAAGCTTTCTTT
cdr3_aa: CASSPRANTEAFF

clone_size: NA
v_call: TRBV5-5
d_call: NA
j_call: TRBJ2-2
cdr3_nt: TGTGCCAGCAGCTGGGGAAGAGGCACCGGGGAGCTGTTTTTT
cdr3_aa: CASSWGRGTGELFF